The 5 T cell receptor beta chains below were found in one sample sequenced in a study of cytomegalovirus exposure and HLA in healthy donors. This PCR relied on a set of 60 Vbeta primers and 13 Jbeta primers. Here immunoSEQ multiplex PCR was the method, and the copy in TCRdb shows in-frame clones only, minus some. This sample's clone table lists around 37,000 clones. Sequenced material: PBMCs. Every receptor here comes from a human donor in good health.

The chain joins TRBV29-1 to TRBJ2-7; maybe TRBD1 (7 bases). V lost 6 bases and J lost 6, with 18 bases in between. The CDR3 loop spans 13 amino acids. Germline-derived CDR1 and CDR2 are SQVTM and ANQGSEA. In DNA form, the CDR3 reads TGCAGCGTCGGCCCTAACAGGGGAGGCGAGCAGTACTTC. As protein: CSVGPNRGGEQYF.

This sequence joins TRBV5-4 and TRBJ1-6, with 7 nucleotides matching TRBD1. V lost 3 bases, J lost 10 bases, and 7 bases stayed unmatched. This CDR3 is 14 amino acids long. Germline CDR1 reads SGHNT; CDR2 reads YYREEE (reference sequence). CDR3 in amino acids: CASSSRGSRSPLHF. As DNA, the CDR3 is TGTGCCAGCAGCTCCAGGGGGTCCCGGTCACCCCTCCACTTT.

The rearrangement uses TRBV6-6 and TRBJ2-7, with a possible D match to TRBD2 (5 bases). V was trimmed by 2 bases and J by 3 bases, leaving 8 bases between them. The CDR3 is made up of 13 amino acids. The germline V gene has CDR1 MNHNY and CDR2 SVGAGI (reference sequence). CDR3 sequence reads: CASSYPGNYEQYF. CDR3 DNA sequence: TGTGCCAGCAGTTACCCGGGAAACTACGAGCAGTACTTC.

V and J are TRBV29-1 and TRBJ2-3; maybe TRBD1 (5 bases). The CDR3 runs 12 residues. Germline CDR1 reads SQVTM; CDR2 reads ANQGSEA. With 3 bases removed from V and 4 bases from J, the gap between germline ends came to 8 bases. Written as DNA, the CDR3 is TGCAGCGTTGATCAGGGCGCAGATACGCAGTATTTT. It encodes CSVDQGADTQYF.

In DNA form, the CDR3 reads TGCAGCGTTGGACAGACGAACACTGAAGCTTTCTTT. Translated: CSVGQTNTEAFF. The chain is built from TRBV29-1 and TRBJ1-1; D is perhaps TRBD1 (5 bases). Trimming removed 4 bases at V and 1 base at J, with 7 bases between. The CDR3 length is 12 residues. Germline V lookup: CDR1 SQVTM, CDR2 ANQGSEA. The variable domain in full, completed from reference TRBV29-1 and TRBJ1-1, reads SAVISQKPSRDICQRGTSLTIQCQVDSQVTMMFWYRQQPGQSLTLIATANQGSEATYESGFVIDKFPISRPNLTFSTLTVSNMSPEDSSIYLCSVGQTNTEAFFGQGTRLTVV.